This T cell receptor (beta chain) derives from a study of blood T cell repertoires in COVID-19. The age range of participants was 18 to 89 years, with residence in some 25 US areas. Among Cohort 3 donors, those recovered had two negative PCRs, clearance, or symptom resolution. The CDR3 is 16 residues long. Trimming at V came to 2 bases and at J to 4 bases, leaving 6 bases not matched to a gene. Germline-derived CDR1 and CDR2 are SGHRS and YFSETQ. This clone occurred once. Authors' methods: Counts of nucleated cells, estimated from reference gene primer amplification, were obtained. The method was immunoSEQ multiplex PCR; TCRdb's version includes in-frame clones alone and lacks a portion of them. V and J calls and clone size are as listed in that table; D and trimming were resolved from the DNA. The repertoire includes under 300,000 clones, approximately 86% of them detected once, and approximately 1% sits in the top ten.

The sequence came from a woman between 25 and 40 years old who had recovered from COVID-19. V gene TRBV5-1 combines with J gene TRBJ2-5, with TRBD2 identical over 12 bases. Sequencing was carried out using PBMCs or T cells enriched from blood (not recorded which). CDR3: CASSLPSGGVGETQYF. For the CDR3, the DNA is TGCGCCAGCAGCTTACCTAGCGGGGGGGTTGGAGAGACCCAGTACTTC.